This is a list of T cell receptor beta chains from one sample in a study of T cells after yellow fever vaccination. TCRdb passed the 5' RACE reads through MiXCR, listing each CDR3 protein once. Of roughly 330,000 distinct CDR3 sequences in the sample, approximately 4% are singletons; the top ten hold more than 20%. The starting material was PBMCs, obtained 5 days after the yellow fever booster vaccination. The receptor set was obtained from a man between 18 and 29 years old who received the YFV17D yellow fever vaccine. The CDR3 runs from the conserved cysteine through the conserved F or W. The D gene is left open where the match is weak. Size is stated for part of the rows, as once, few or many counts, or as a class when the clone is expanded.

>15|TRBD1|TRBJ2-1|TRBV7-9|NA
TGTGCCAGCAGCTTCGGACAGGGGGGGTTCGATGAGCAGTTCTTC
CASSFGQGGFDEQFF
>15|NA|TRBJ2-1|TRBV4-1|few
TGCGCCAGCAGCCACCAGGCGAGCTCCTACAATGAGCAGTTCTTC
CASSHQASSYNEQFF
>16|NA|TRBJ1-1|TRBV7-2|many
TGTGCCAGCAGCCCCCCGGGTAGGGGGGCAAGCACTGAAGCTTTCTTT
CASSPPGRGASTEAFF
>14|TRBD1|TRBJ1-2|TRBV4-1|few
TGCGCCAGCAGCCGGGACAGCTATAACTATGGCTACACCTTC
CASSRDSYNYGYTF
>15|TRBD2|TRBJ2-3|TRBV7-2|many
TGTGCCAGCAGCCGGACTAGCGGGCACACAGATACGCAGTATTTT
CASSRTSGHTDTQYF
>14|NA|TRBJ2-7|TRBV6-6|many
TGTGCCAGCAGTTATCAGGGGAGGGTTTACGAGCAGTACTTC
CASSYQGRVYEQYF
>15|NA|TRBJ1-6|TRBV28|NA
TGTGCCAGCAGTCCGTCGAGGATCTATAATTCACCCCTCCACTTT
CASSPSRIYNSPLHF
>17|NA|TRBJ2-3|TRBV5-1|few
TGCGCCAGCAGCTTGTGGGGTAGGGAATGGAGCACAGATACGCAGTATTTT
CASSLWGREWSTDTQYF
>13|TRBD1|TRBJ1-5|TRBV10-3|NA
TGTGCCATCCAGGGGGGGAACAATCAGCCCCAGCATTTT
CAIQGGNNQPQHF
>14|NA|TRBJ2-3|TRBV7-2|NA
TGTGCCAGCAGCTTAGTGGGGTACACAGATACGCAGTGTTTT
CASSLVGYTDTQCF
>14|NA|TRBJ1-5|TRBV10-2|NA
TGCGCCAGCCATTCGCGGGTTAGCAATCAGCCCCAGCATTTT
CASHSRVSNQPQHF
>15|NA|TRBJ2-3|TRBV20-1|few
TGCAGTGCTAGAGATCGGCGCAGGGGTACAGATACGCAGTATTTT
CSARDRRRGTDTQYF
>16|NA|TRBJ1-2|TRBV6-2/TRBV6-3|NA
TGTGCCAGCAGTTACTCGAGCGAGACAGGTTTCTATGGCTACACCTTC
CASSYSSETGFYGYTF
>13|NA|TRBJ1-5|TRBV7-8|many
TGTGCCAGCAGCCTGGACATCGATCAGCCCCAGCATTTT
CASSLDIDQPQHF
>14|TRBD1|TRBJ2-5|TRBV7-2|many
TGTGCCAGCAGCTTGCAGGGGGCGCCTGAGACCCAGTACTTC
CASSLQGAPETQYF
>14|NA|TRBJ2-5|TRBV7-9|few
TGTGCCAGCAGCTTAGAGCGTGTGCCCGGGTTACTTAACTTC
CASSLERVPGLLNF
>13|NA|TRBJ1-1|TRBV25-1|NA
TGTGCCAGCAGTGTCACACAGGGCACTGAAGCTTTCTTT
CASSVTQGTEAFF
>12|NA|TRBJ2-3|TRBV5-1|many
TGTGCCAGCAGTTTAGGAGAAGATACGCAGTATTTT
CASSLGEDTQYF
>16|TRBD1|TRBJ1-6|TRBV6-2/TRBV6-3|few
TGTGCCAGCAGTTACACGCACAGGGGATTGGAATCACCCCTCCACTTT
CASSYTHRGLESPLHF
>17|TRBD2|TRBJ2-5|TRBV6-5|NA
TGTGCCAGCAGTTGGCGGGCGTTTAGCGGGGGCCGGGAGACCCAGTACTTC
CASSWRAFSGGRETQYF
>17|NA|TRBJ1-1|TRBV4-3|NA
TGCGCCAGCAGCCAAGATCCCCACAATTACATGAACACTGAAGCTTTCTTT
CASSQDPHNYMNTEAFF
>13|NA|TRBJ1-1|TRBV18|few
TGTGCCAGCTCACAAACAGTGACCGCTGAAGCTTTCTTT
CASSQTVTAEAFF
>18|TRBD2|TRBJ2-2|TRBV11-2|few
TGTGCCAGCAGCCCCCAACTAGCGGGGGGGCTGTACACCGGGGAGCTGTTTTTT
CASSPQLAGGLYTGELFF
>14|NA|TRBJ1-1|TRBV2|few
TGTGCCAGCAGCCGTGGGGGGCCTAACACTGAAGCTTTCTTT
CASSRGGPNTEAFF
>15|TRBD1|TRBJ1-1|TRBV5-1|NA
TGCGCCAGCAGCACCAGGACAGGGGGCTTCACTGAAGCTTTCTTT
CASSTRTGGFTEAFF
>16|TRBD1|TRBJ2-4|TRBV10-3|many
TGTGCCATCAGTGAGTCGACAGGGGGCTTGCCTAACATTCAGTACTTC
CAISESTGGLPNIQYF
>8|NA|TRBJ1-2|TRBV12-3/TRBV12-4|few
TGTGCCAGCAGTTGGCATCAATTC
CASSWHQF
>15|TRBD1|TRBJ2-2|TRBV7-3|NA
TGTGCCAGCAGCCCTTCGAGGGGGCCTGGCGGGGAGCTGTTTTTT
CASSPSRGPGGELFF
>13|NA|TRBJ2-3|TRBV6-6|few
TGTGCCAGCGTGACAACGAGCGCAGATACGCAGTATTTT
CASVTTSADTQYF
>12|NA|TRBJ2-7|TRBV4-1|NA
TGCGCCAGCAGCCGGATGGGGTCCGAGCAGTACTTC
CASSRMGSEQYF
>12|TRBD1|TRBJ2-5|TRBV2|NA
TGTGCCAGCTGCCGGGACAGGGAGACCCAGTACTTC
CASCRDRETQYF
>15|TRBD1|TRBJ1-4|TRBV25-1|few
TGTGCCAGCAGTGAAGTGGGACAGGGCAATGAAAAACTGTTTTTT
CASSEVGQGNEKLFF
>13|TRBD1|TRBJ2-1|TRBV2|few
TGTGCCAGCAGGGACAGGGGGCGCGATGGGCAGTTCTTC
CASRDRGRDGQFF
>17|TRBD2|TRBJ2-1|TRBV6-5|NA
TGTGCCAGCAGTTACCACCGGACTAGCGGGGGGGCCGAGGAGCAGTTCTTC
CASSYHRTSGGAEEQFF
>13|TRBD1|TRBJ2-5|TRBV29-1|few
TGCAGCGTTGGACAGACAGGGCGGGAGACCCAGTACTTC
CSVGQTGRETQYF
>14|TRBD1|TRBJ1-5|TRBV6-5|NA
TGTGCCAGCAGTACGACAGGGACCAATCAGCCCCAGCATTTT
CASSTTGTNQPQHF
>18|NA|TRBJ2-2|TRBV4-3|many
TGCGCCAGCAGCCAAGTGGAAATTCGGCAAACGAACACCGGGGAGCTGTTTTTT
CASSQVEIRQTNTGELFF
>14|TRBD1|TRBJ2-1|TRBV29-1|many
TGCAGCCTGGGGACAGGTTACTCCTACAATGAGCAGTTCTTC
CSLGTGYSYNEQFF
>14|TRBD1|TRBJ1-2|TRBV5-6|many
TGTGCCAGCAGCCGGGACAGGTCTAACTATGGCTACACCTTC
CASSRDRSNYGYTF
>19|NA|TRBJ1-5|TRBV20-1|NA
TGCAGTGCTAGTACGGCCGGCATTGGCCCCGAGGTTAGCAATCAGCCCCAGCATTTT
CSASTAGIGPEVSNQPQHF
>16|TRBD1|TRBJ1-2|TRBV12-3/TRBV12-4|NA
TGTGCCAGCAGTTCGGGGGGGGGACAGAGCTGGTATGGCTACACCTTC
CASSSGGGQSWYGYTF
>15|NA|TRBJ2-1|TRBV28|few
TGTGCCAGCAGTTTTGTAGATTCCCCCTACAATGAGCAGTTCTTC
CASSFVDSPYNEQFF
>14|TRBD2|TRBJ2-3|TRBV29-1|few
TGCAGCGTTGAAAGCGGGGATAGCACAGATACGCAGTATTTT
CSVESGDSTDTQYF
>12|NA|TRBJ1-1|TRBV12-3/TRBV12-4|NA
TGTGCCAGCACCTCTCGCCGGACTGAAGCTTTCTTT
CASTSRRTEAFF
>14|NA|TRBJ1-5|TRBV12-3/TRBV12-4|NA
TGTGCCAGCAGTTCACAGGGAGTACGCCAGCCCCAGCATTTT
CASSSQGVRQPQHF
>14|TRBD1|TRBJ2-1|TRBV11-2|few
TGTGCCAGCAGCCGACAGGGGGGGAACAATGAGCAGTTCTTC
CASSRQGGNNEQFF
>12|NA|TRBJ2-5|TRBV7-2|few
TGTGCCAGCAGCTTAGATATCGGACCCCAGTACTTC
CASSLDIGPQYF
>15|NA|TRBJ2-1|TRBV4-1|few
TGCGCCAGCAGCCAAGACGGCGTAGGTGTCGGGGAGCAGTTCTTC
CASSQDGVGVGEQFF
>12|NA|TRBJ1-5|TRBV19|NA
TGTGCCAGTAGTGAATGGGATCAGCCCCAGCATTTT
CASSEWDQPQHF